This is a list of T cell receptor beta chains from one sample in a study of T-cell memory formation after mild COVID-19. Each CDR3 protein is one row after TCRdb ran MiXCR on the 5' RACE reads. The sample lists about 390,000 distinct CDR3 sequences, about 16% seen once, with around a fifth in the top ten. Sequencing was performed on PBMCs or a T cell subset sorted from them (not recorded which). These receptors were collected from a young man who had mild COVID-19 (a few samples of this study predate the infection). Cell type and time point are not known. CDR3s include the opening cysteine and the closing phenylalanine or tryptophan. A D gene is named only where the DNA matches it firmly. Clone size is stated in some rows and not others, as once, few, many or a class when expanded.

once	TRBV12-5	TRBD2	TRBJ2-1	CASGPRGLADNEQFF	TGTGCTAGTGGTCCGCGGGGACTAGCGGACAATGAGCAGTTCTTC
few	TRBV20-1	TRBD2	TRBJ2-3	CSSRGGAGDTQYF	TGCAGTAGTCGCGGGGGGGCGGGAGATACGCAGTATTTT
few	TRBV11-2	TRBD1	TRBJ1-5	CASSLEGTGWEPQHF	TGTGCCAGCAGCTTAGAAGGGACAGGGTGGGAGCCCCAGCATTTT
.	TRBV7-2	TRBD1	TRBJ1-5	CASSRDRNQPQHF	TGTGCCAGCAGCCGGGACAGAAATCAGCCCCAGCATTTT
.	TRBV12-3/TRBV12-4	TRBD1	TRBJ1-1	CASSRTGANTEAFF	TGTGCCAGCAGTCGGACAGGGGCGAACACTGAAGCTTTCTTT
.	TRBV10-1	.	TRBJ1-1	CASRQGSRGYAGPNTEAFF	TGCGCCAGCCGCCAGGGGTCAAGGGGGTACGCCGGGCCGAACACTGAAGCTTTCTTT
.	TRBV4-3	.	TRBJ1-4	CASSPSQGAANEKLFF	TGCGCCAGCAGCCCTTCACAGGGTGCTGCTAATGAAAAACTGTTTTTT
few	TRBV4-2	.	TRBJ1-5	CASSQDLTTKGQPQHF	TGTGCCAGCAGCCAAGATCTAACAACTAAGGGGCAGCCCCAGCATTTT
many	TRBV7-2	.	TRBJ2-3	CASSLGYTQYF	TGTGCCAGCAGCTTAGGTTATACGCAGTATTTT
few	TRBV20-1	.	TRBJ1-5	CSARDSLHSNQPQHF	TGCAGTGCTAGAGATTCATTACATAGCAATCAGCCCCAGCATTTT
.	TRBV6-1	TRBD1	TRBJ2-2	CASSENAGGAGELFF	TGTGCCAGCAGTGAAAATGCAGGGGGAGCCGGGGAGCTGTTTTTT
few	TRBV27	TRBD2	TRBJ2-3	CASSLSGATTDTQYF	TGTGCCAGCAGTTTAAGCGGGGCGACGACAGATACGCAGTATTTT
many	TRBV4-3	.	TRBJ2-1	CASSQDPQGSYNEQFF	TGCGCCAGCAGCCAAGATCCCCAGGGCTCCTACAATGAGCAGTTCTTC
.	TRBV19	.	TRBJ1-1	CASSSRVAGFTEAFF	TGTGCCAGTAGTTCACGGGTTGCAGGGTTCACTGAAGCTTTCTTT
few	TRBV18	.	TRBJ2-3	CASSPQSGYTDTQYF	TGTGCCAGCTCACCGCAAAGCGGGTACACAGATACGCAGTATTTT
few	TRBV4-3	.	TRBJ1-1	CASSQVPVGPMNTEAFF	TGCGCCAGCAGCCAAGTCCCGGTAGGTCCCATGAACACTGAAGCTTTCTTT
.	TRBV20-1	TRBD2	TRBJ2-3	CSARVLAGGALTDTQYF	TGCAGTGCTAGAGTACTAGCGGGGGGAGCCCTCACAGATACGCAGTATTTT
.	TRBV7-6	.	TRBJ2-1	CASSLAEWAGENEQFF	TGTGCCAGCAGCTTAGCCGAGTGGGCAGGGGAAAATGAGCAGTTCTTC
.	TRBV5-5	.	TRBJ1-4	CASSSRVGRNNEKLFF	TGTGCCAGCAGCTCCCGCGTAGGACGGAATAATGAAAAACTGTTTTTT
many	TRBV5-1	TRBD1	TRBJ2-1	CASKTGTGVDEQFF	TGCGCCAGCAAAACCGGGACAGGTGTCGATGAGCAGTTCTTC
.	TRBV7-2	.	TRBJ2-1	CASSPGMLGEQFF	TGTGCCAGCAGCCCAGGGATGCTGGGTGAGCAGTTCTTC
few	TRBV9	TRBD1	TRBJ1-4	CASSTWDSSNEKLFF	TGTGCCAGCAGCACTTGGGACAGTTCTAATGAAAAACTGTTTTTT
few	TRBV27	TRBD1	TRBJ1-4	CASRGQGRATNEKLFF	TGTGCCAGCAGGGGACAGGGCCGGGCAACTAATGAAAAACTGTTTTTT
.	TRBV18	TRBD1	TRBJ1-1	CASSQGTDNTEAFF	TGTGCCAGCTCCCAAGGGACAGACAACACTGAAGCTTTCTTT
.	TRBV5-1	.	TRBJ2-5	CASSLRQVGETQYF	TGCGCCAGCAGCTTGCGACAGGTGGGAGAGACCCAGTACTTC
few	TRBV5-1	.	TRBJ1-1	CASSFGPGATEAFF	TGCGCCAGCAGCTTTGGCCCAGGGGCCACTGAAGCTTTCTTT
.	TRBV7-2	.	TRBJ1-1	CASSPYIHTEAFF	TGTGCCAGCAGCCCTTATATCCACACTGAAGCTTTCTTT
.	TRBV3-1	TRBD1	TRBJ1-2	CASSRRQGLYGYTF	TGTGCCAGCAGCCGTAGACAGGGGTTATACGGCTACACCTTC
.	TRBV25-1	.	TRBJ1-5	CASSGRSSGQPQHF	TGTGCCAGCAGTGGCAGGAGTTCGGGACAGCCCCAGCATTTT
few	TRBV28	.	TRBJ2-1	CASSKGGAFRGNEQFF	TGTGCCAGCAGCAAGGGGGGGGCTTTTCGAGGCAATGAGCAGTTCTTC
.	TRBV7-2	.	TRBJ2-3	CASSLGLPGDTQYF	TGTGCCAGCAGCCTCGGACTCCCGGGCGATACGCAGTATTTT
.	TRBV7-9	.	TRBJ1-1	CASSLLSNEAFF	TGTGCCAGCAGCTTACTATCAAATGAAGCTTTCTTT
few	TRBV7-2	.	TRBJ2-3	CASSLFSRTDTQYF	TGTGCCAGCAGCTTATTTTCCCGCACAGATACGCAGTATTTT
.	TRBV7-2	TRBD1	TRBJ2-3	CASSSPRGRVTDTQYF	TGTGCCAGCAGCTCGCCCAGGGGGCGCGTCACAGATACGCAGTATTTT
few	TRBV12-3/TRBV12-4	.	TRBJ1-2	CASRIRGADGYTF	TGTGCCAGCAGAATAAGGGGGGCAGATGGCTACACCTTC
.	TRBV7-6	TRBD2	TRBJ2-2	CASSLVARGDTGELFF	TGTGCCAGCAGCTTAGTGGCGCGGGGGGACACCGGGGAGCTGTTTTTT
.	TRBV5-6	.	TRBJ1-5	CASSLSYKQGTDQPQHF	TGTGCCAGCAGCTTATCCTATAAGCAGGGTACCGATCAGCCCCAGCATTTT
.	TRBV2	.	TRBJ1-2	CASSRPSSPYGYTF	TGTGCCAGCAGTCGACCGTCTAGCCCCTATGGCTACACCTTC
.	TRBV7-2	.	TRBJ2-7	CASSTPGRYEQYF	TGTGCCAGCAGCACCCCGGGAAGGTACGAGCAGTACTTC
.	TRBV5-1	TRBD1	TRBJ1-1	CASSLEKGGTGIRTEAFF	TGCGCCAGCAGCTTGGAGAAGGGGGGGACAGGGATAAGGACTGAAGCTTTCTTT
.	TRBV7-2	TRBD1	TRBJ2-1	CASSQRQGFNNEQFF	TGTGCCAGCAGCCAGAGACAGGGGTTTAACAATGAGCAGTTCTTC
.	TRBV7-3	.	TRBJ1-1	CASSLTGLLGAFF	TGTGCCAGCAGCTTAACCGGACTTTTGGGAGCTTTCTTT
.	TRBV3-1	.	TRBJ2-3	CASSQLDTQYF	TGTGCCAGCAGCCAGTTAGATACGCAGTATTTT
.	TRBV5-1	.	TRBJ1-6	CATRDGDPNSPLHF	TGCGCCACCCGGGACGGTGACCCAAATTCACCCCTCCACTTT
.	TRBV6-6	TRBD1	TRBJ1-6	CASSGNRGSHSPLHF	TGTGCCAGCAGTGGGAACAGGGGGTCCCATTCACCCCTCCACTTT
.	TRBV5-4	.	TRBJ1-4	CASSPWGTNEKLFF	TGTGCCAGCAGCCCGTGGGGAACTAATGAAAAACTGTTTTTT
many	TRBV2	.	TRBJ2-2	CASRQDGGGELFF	TGTGCCAGCAGGCAGGACGGCGGAGGGGAGCTGTTTTTT
many	TRBV20-1	.	TRBJ2-3	CSAVEGASTDTQYF	TGCAGTGCTGTAGAAGGGGCGAGCACAGATACGCAGTATTTT
few	TRBV12-3/TRBV12-4	.	TRBJ2-3	CASSLDGGPDTQYF	TGTGCCAGCAGTTTAGATGGGGGCCCAGATACGCAGTATTTT
many	TRBV4-3	.	TRBJ1-1	CASSRQHMNTEAFF	TGCGCCAGCAGCAGGCAACATATGAACACTGAAGCTTTCTTT
few	TRBV7-9	.	TRBJ1-1	CASSLSPANWNTEAFF	TGTGCCAGCAGCTTATCACCCGCGAACTGGAACACTGAAGCTTTCTTT
many	TRBV4-3	.	TRBJ2-3	CASSQGRDRRRGDTQYF	TGCGCCAGCAGCCAGGGTAGGGACCGTCGGAGGGGAGATACGCAGTATTTT
few	TRBV4-3	.	TRBJ2-7	CASSPSGTLTYEQYF	TGCGCCAGCAGCCCCTCCGGGACCCTGACCTACGAGCAGTACTTC
few	TRBV6-1	.	TRBJ1-2	CASSEWDGYTF	TGTGCCAGCAGTGAGTGGGATGGCTACACCTTC
.	TRBV24-1	.	TRBJ1-1	CATSDFTDSLNTEAFF	TGTGCCACCAGTGATTTCACCGACAGCCTGAACACTGAAGCTTTCTTT
few	TRBV7-3	.	TRBJ2-3	CASSLAGAGSGTDTQYF	TGTGCCAGCAGCTTAGCGGGGGCGGGGTCTGGCACAGATACGCAGTATTTT
.	TRBV29-1	TRBD2	TRBJ2-3	CSVEDHSGSGGMTDTQYF	TGCAGCGTTGAAGATCATTCGGGTAGCGGGGGAATGACAGATACGCAGTATTTT
many	TRBV3-1	.	TRBJ1-1	CASRQSDRMNTEAFF	TGTGCCAGCAGACAGAGTGACAGAATGAACACTGAAGCTTTCTTT